This T cell receptor (beta chain) was obtained from a study of blood T cells in healthy people across ages. In terms of origin and age, donors were healthy Caucasian individuals from Russia aged 6 to 90. The draw of peripheral blood yielded ten milliliters from each donor. Then a second PCR, running roughly 6 to 11 cycles, was carried out with a sample-barcoded 5' primer and a J-beta primer mix. Unique molecular identifiers of 12 random nucleotides labeled each cDNA. TCRdb re-called the 5' RACE reads with MiXCR, one entry per CDR3 protein. The sample carries roughly 800,000 distinct CDR3 sequences, approximately 25% recorded once. This clonotype appeared a few times. This same sample was also taken into another study, of T cells of mothers and their children.

Material for sequencing was blood. The TCR was taken from a boy younger than 18 in good health.

CDR3 nucleotides: TGTGCCAGCAGTAAACCCTCACAGGGGGTGGAGACCCAGTACTTC. Protein: CASSKPSQGVETQYF. The rearrangement links TRBV12-3 or TRBV12-4 to TRBJ2-5; TRBD1 aligns across 8 bases. The CDR3 contains 15 residues. Losses at the gene ends were 5 bases for V and 5 bases for J; bases not matched to a gene: 10.